Presented here are 30 T cell receptor beta chains from one specimen sequenced in a study of blood T cell repertoires in COVID-19. Libraries were prepared by immunoSEQ multiplex PCR; TCRdb keeps only in-frame clonotypes and omits some of them. The table lists a few hundred thousand clones, 89% of them singletons. Sequences were obtained from PBMCs or T cells enriched from blood (not recorded which). All receptors come from a woman aged 35 to 49 who had recovered from COVID-19.

This rearrangement joins TRBV3-1 (or the pseudogene TRBV3-2) to TRBJ1-2; D gene unclear. Germline values: CDR1 LGHDT, CDR2 YNNKEL (reference sequence). The CDR3 loop spans 14 amino acids. With 4 bases removed from V and 3 bases from J, the gap between germline ends came to 12 bases. DNA for the CDR3: TGTGCCAGCAGCCGAGGCTTACAAGACTATGGCTACACCTTC. Amino acids: CASSRGLQDYGYTF.

The chain is built from TRBV7-2 and TRBJ2-2, with D possibly TRBD2 on 5 matching bases. Germline V gene data show CDR1 as SGHTA and CDR2 as FQGNSA. With 2 bases removed from V and 1 base from J, the gap between germline ends came to 8 bases. This CDR3 comprises 15 residues. CDR3 protein: CASSLREQNTGELFF. The CDR3 bases are TGTGCCAGCAGCTTAAGGGAGCAGAACACCGGGGAGCTGTTTTTT. The full variable domain, with the rest looked up from reference TRBV7-2 and TRBJ2-2, is GAGVSQSPSNKVTEKGKDVELRCDPISGHTALYWYRQSLGQGLEFLIYFQGNSAPDKSGLPSDRFSAERTGGSVSTLTIQRTQQEDSAVYLCASSLREQNTGELFFGEGSRLTVL.

This chain connects TRBV5-6 to TRBJ1-5; D unclear. Per germline, CDR1 SGHDT and CDR2 YYEEEE. The CDR3 length is 13 residues. Trimming removed 5 bases at V and 5 bases at J, with 11 bases between. CDR3 protein: CASSAREDQPQHF. The CDR3 DNA follows: TGTGCCAGCAGTGCAAGGGAGGATCAGCCCCAGCATTTT.

The CDR3 nucleotides are TGTGCCAGCAGCTTAGGGGACAGGGGGCGTGAAAAACTGTTTTTT. It translates to CASSLGDRGREKLFF. The genes are TRBV7-9 and TRBJ1-4; 12 positions match TRBD1. With V trimmed by 1 base and J by 7 bases, 1 base remained unmatched. The CDR3 spans 15 residues. The germline CDR1 and CDR2 sequences are SEHNR and FQNEAQ (reference sequence).

The chain joins TRBV28 to TRBJ1-5; the match to TRBD1 covers 7 bases. There are 15 residues in the CDR3. V lost 6 bases and J lost 6; bases outside the gene matches: 11. CDR1 is MDHEN and CDR2 is SYDVKM in the germline V gene. CDR3 loop: CASSDRDRATQPQHF. The CDR3 DNA reads as TGTGCCAGCAGCGACCGGGACAGAGCAACTCAGCCCCAGCATTTT.

V is TRBV2 and J is TRBJ1-3; D may be TRBD1 (5 bases). CDR3 length equals 13 residues. The germline gives CDR1 SNHLY, CDR2 FYNNEI. V lost 6 bases to trimming and J lost 0 bases, with 6 bases between them. CDR3 sequence (DNA): TGTGCCAGCAGAGACAGCTCTGGAAACACCATATATTTT. Translating it yields CASRDSSGNTIYF.

This CDR3 is CASSRYSGGDYEQYF. CDR3 DNA: TGCGCCAGCAGCCGGTATAGCGGGGGGGACTACGAGCAGTACTTC. This chain uses TRBV4-3 with TRBJ2-7, with TRBD2 identical over 11 bases. The CDR3 loop spans 15 amino acids. Trimming at V came to 4 bases and at J to 3 bases, leaving 5 bases not matched to a gene. Germline CDR1 reads LGHNA; CDR2 reads YSLEER.

The chain is built from TRBV15 and TRBJ1-2, with TRBD1 matching over 8 bases. CDR3 size: 13 residues. Germline V gene sequence: CDR1 LNHNV, CDR2 YYDKDF (reference sequence). V shed 5 bases and J 3 bases; nucleotides not matched to a gene: 2. Here the CDR3 DNA reads TGTGCCACCAGCGTACAGGGGGACTATGGCTACACCTTC. It encodes CATSVQGDYGYTF.

This chain joins TRBV7-8 and TRBJ2-4; D may be TRBD1 (7 bases). CDR1 is SGHVS and CDR2 is FQNEAQ in the germline V gene. V lost 2 bases and J lost 1, with 18 bases in between. The CDR3 is made up of 18 amino acids. The CDR3 nucleotides read TGTGCCAGCAGCTTACCTACGGAGGGGGCAAGGGCCAAAAACATTCAGTACTTC. Translation: CASSLPTEGARAKNIQYF.

V usage is TRBV5-1 and J usage is TRBJ1-3, with no clear D. The germline V gene has CDR1 SGHRS and CDR2 YFSETQ. With 4 bases removed from V and 0 bases from J, the gap between germline ends came to 17 bases. This CDR3 is 17 amino acids long. In DNA, the CDR3 is TGCGCCAGCAGCCCCGAGCCTGAGAGGGCCTCTGGAAACACCATATATTTT. Translated, it gives CASSPEPERASGNTIYF. The full variable domain, rest sourced from reference TRBV5-1 and TRBJ1-3, is KAGVTQTPRYLIKTRGQQVTLSCSPISGHRSVSWYQQTPGQGLQFLFEYFSETQRNKGNFPGRFSGRQFSNSRSEMNVSTLELGDSALYLCASSPEPERASGNTIYFGEGSWLTVV.

V and J are TRBV7-3 and TRBJ2-3, with 8 nucleotides matching TRBD2. Germline V gene data show CDR1 as SGHTA and CDR2 as FQGTGA. With 3 bases clipped from V and 3 bases from J, the junction kept 8 bases outside the gene matches. The CDR3 spans 16 residues. CDR3 in DNA: TGTGCCAGCAGCTTTGCGTATCGGGGGGGAACAGATACGCAGTATTTT. This sequence encodes CASSFAYRGGTDTQYF.

The chain carries TRBV11-3 and TRBJ1-2, with 8 bases aligning to TRBD1. The germline CDR1 and CDR2 sequences are SGHNT and YENEEA. There are 11 residues in the CDR3. The V segment lost 5 bases and the J segment 8 bases; nucleotides outside the gene matches: 1. CDR3 bases: TGTGCCAGCAGCGCAGGGGGCGGCTACACCTTC. The encoded protein is CASSAGGGYTF.

The chain has TRBV5-8 and TRBJ2-2, with TRBD2 matching 8 bases. The CDR3 contains 17 residues. CDR1 and CDR2 (germline): SGHTS, YDEGEE. V lost 1 base, J lost 7 bases, and 12 bases stayed unmatched. In DNA, the CDR3 is TGTGCCAGCAGCTTGAGACGCGGAGCGGGAGATAGCGGGGAGCTGTTTTTT. Amino acids: CASSLRRGAGDSGELFF.

This chain links TRBV10-3 with TRBJ1-5; possible D gene TRBD1, 6 bases. The CDR3 is 13 residues long. From germline, CDR1 is ENHRY and CDR2 SYGVKD. The V and J ends lost 5 bases and 6 bases respectively, with 11 bases between them. The CDR3, as DNA: TGTGCCATCAGTACAGGGCTCGGTCAGCCCCAGCATTTT. Translation gives CAISTGLGQPQHF.

This chain joins TRBV6-5 and TRBJ1-1; TRBD1 agrees at 9 bases. The V and J ends lost 6 bases and 3 bases, in that order; junction bases with no gene match: 5. The CDR3 contains 14 residues. Germline assignment: CDR1 MNHEY and CDR2 SVGAGI. CDR3 in DNA: TGTGCCAGCAGGTCGACAGGGGGGGACACTGAAGCTTTCTTT. Its protein is CASRSTGGDTEAFF.

CDR3 amino acids: CASNGSAGYQPQHF. DNA for the CDR3: TGTGCCAGCAACGGGTCCGCGGGGTATCAGCCCCAGCATTTT. The chain couples TRBV7-9 to TRBJ1-5; D gene unclear. This CDR3 is built from 14 residues. V lost 7 bases and J lost 5, with 15 bases in between. The germline V gene has CDR1 SEHNR and CDR2 FQNEAQ (reference sequence).

This sequence joins TRBV11-2 and TRBJ2-7; D unclear. Trimming shortened V by 3 bases and J by 0 bases, and 6 bases separated the two germline ends. CDR1 and CDR2 (germline): SGHAT, FQNNGV. The CDR3 contains 13 residues. This CDR3 is CASSFWSSYEQYF. The CDR3 coding sequence is TGTGCCAGCAGCTTCTGGAGCTCCTACGAGCAGTACTTC.

V usage is TRBV7-9 and J usage is TRBJ2-1, with TRBD2 matching 12 bases. V dropped 3 bases and J dropped 10; count of bases not matched to a gene: 7. Germline V gene lookup returns CDR1 SEHNR and CDR2 FQNEAQ (reference sequence). CDR3 length equals 15 residues. Here the CDR3 reads CASSLVLAGGREQFF. The CDR3 DNA is TGTGCCAGCAGCTTGGTACTAGCGGGGGGTCGAGAGCAGTTCTTC.

V gene TRBV9 combines with J gene TRBJ1-2; D uncertain. This CDR3 has 16 amino acids. CDR1 is SGDLS and CDR2 is YYNGEE in the germline V gene. The V end was cut by 4 bases, the J end by 0 bases, with 16 bases between. The CDR3 region has the DNA TGTGCCAGCAGCCCTCAACAGAGATCAGCTAACTATGGCTACACCTTC. Translation: CASSPQQRSANYGYTF. Full variable domain (outside the CDR3, taken from reference TRBV9 and TRBJ1-2): DSGVTQTPKHLITATGQRVTLRCSPRSGDLSVYWYQQSLDQGLQFLIQYYNGEERAKGNILERFSAQQFPDLHSELNLSSLELGDSALYFCASSPQQRSANYGYTFGSGTRLTVV.

The chain links TRBV6-5 to TRBJ1-2; TRBD1 agrees at 7 bases. Trimming took 6 bases from V and 6 from J; bases not matched to a gene: 7. Germline CDR1 reads MNHEY; CDR2 reads SVGAGI. The length of the CDR3 is 13 residues. The CDR3 here is CASRKKGANGYTF. The CDR3 DNA reads TGTGCCAGCAGAAAAAAGGGGGCTAATGGCTACACCTTC.

The chain uses TRBV20-1 and TRBJ2-3; D unclear. With 6 bases removed from V and 5 bases from J, the gap between germline ends came to 9 bases. In germline, CDR1 is DFQATT, CDR2 SNEGSKA (reference sequence). The CDR3 is 11 residues long. The CDR3 DNA reads as TGCAGTGCCGAGAACGGAGATACGCAGTATTTT. It encodes CSAENGDTQYF.

CDR3 DNA: TGTGCCAGCAGCTTATATGCGGTGAGCACAGATACGCAGTATTTT. Amino acid sequence: CASSLYAVSTDTQYF. The chain has TRBV7-2 and TRBJ2-3; D gene ambiguous. Germline V gives CDR1 SGHTA, CDR2 FQGNSA. The V end was cut by 2 bases, the J end by 0 bases, with 9 bases between. This CDR3 region has 15 residues.

The V and J genes are TRBV24-1 and TRBJ2-2, with 10 nucleotides matching TRBD1. Germline V CDR1 and CDR2: KGHDR, SFDVKD. The V segment lost 4 bases and the J segment 1 base; nucleotides outside the gene matches: 11. The CDR3 totals 19 residues. The CDR3 region has the DNA TGTGCCACCAGTGACCCCTTCGGGACAGGGGCGATGAACACCGGGGAGCTGTTTTTT. Its protein is CATSDPFGTGAMNTGELFF.

As for this clone: Germline is not matched at one junction end, which may reflect a read error. The rearrangement joins TRBV7-7 to TRBJ2-5; D not resolved. CDR1 SSHAT and CDR2 FNYEAQ come from the germline V gene (reference sequence). This CDR3 has 15 amino acids. The CDR3 DNA is TGTGCTAGCAGCCCTATCTCAGCGTACCAAGAGACCCAGTACTTC. It encodes CASSPISAYQETQYF. Using reference TRBV7-7 and TRBJ2-5 for the parts outside the CDR3, the full variable domain is GAGVSQSPRYKVTKRGQDVTLRCDPISSHATLYWYQQALGQGPEFLTYFNYEAQPDKSGLPSDRFSAERPEGSISTLTIQRTEQRDSAMYRCASSPISAYQETQYFGPGTRLLVL.

The chain joins TRBV7-6 to TRBJ2-5, with 8 bases matching TRBD2. Germline V gives CDR1 SGHVS, CDR2 FNYEAQ. V dropped 5 bases and J dropped 4; count of bases not matched to a gene: 6. The CDR3 has 14 amino acids. CDR3: CASSGFGGGETQYF. The CDR3 region has the DNA TGTGCCAGCAGCGGATTCGGGGGGGGAGAGACCCAGTACTTC. Variable domain in full (rest from reference TRBV7-6 and TRBJ2-5): GAGVSQSPRYKVTKRGQDVALRCDPISGHVSLYWYRQALGQGPEFLTYFNYEAQQDKSGLPNDRFSAERPEGSISTLTIQRTEQRDSAMYRCASSGFGGGETQYFGPGTRLLVL.

V usage is TRBV18 and J usage is TRBJ1-5; TRBD1 is a possible D gene (5 bases). The CDR3 has 15 residues. Germline assignment: CDR1 KGHSH and CDR2 LQKENI. V was trimmed by 3 bases and J by 3 bases, leaving 12 bases between them. This CDR3 reads CASSPSRGDNQPQHF. CDR3 DNA sequence: TGTGCCAGCTCACCGAGTCGGGGGGACAATCAGCCCCAGCATTTT.

The V and J genes are TRBV28 and TRBJ2-7; 15 positions agree with TRBD2. The germline gives CDR1 MDHEN, CDR2 SYDVKM. Trimming removed 6 bases from V and 4 bases from J; junction bases left unmatched: 16. The CDR3 loop spans 19 amino acids. The CDR3 sequence: CASSRTLKGLAGGPYEQYF. The CDR3 nucleotides are TGTGCCAGCAGCAGGACCTTAAAGGGACTAGCGGGAGGTCCTTACGAGCAGTACTTC.

V is TRBV7-3 and J is TRBJ1-1, with a weak D call TRBD1 (5 bases). The length of the CDR3 is 14 residues. Trimming pared 6 bases from V and 1 base from J, leaving 12 bases between. Germline V gene sequence: CDR1 SGHTA, CDR2 FQGTGA. The CDR3 DNA sequence: TGTGCCAGCAGTTCCTGGGGCGGGAACACTGAAGCTTTCTTT. Residues: CASSSWGGNTEAFF.

This rearrangement joins TRBV19 to TRBJ2-7; D unclear. The V and J ends lost 0 bases and 0 bases respectively, with 9 bases between them. This CDR3 comprises 15 residues. Germline V CDR1 and CDR2: LNHDA, SQIVND (reference sequence). The CDR3 here is CASSIDLYSSYEQYF. CDR3 nucleotide sequence: TGTGCCAGTAGTATAGATCTTTACAGCTCCTACGAGCAGTACTTC.

J is TRBJ2-7 and V is TRBV19, with 8 bases fitting TRBD2. Germline loops: CDR1 LNHDA, CDR2 SQIVND (reference sequence). The CDR3 runs 16 residues. The V gene end was trimmed by 0 bases and the J gene end by 5 bases; junction bases not matched to a gene: 9. The CDR3 nucleotides read TGTGCCAGTAGTATAGATCGTAGCGGGGAGGTTGACGAGCAGTACTTC. Amino acids: CASSIDRSGEVDEQYF.